This is a list of T cell receptor beta chains from one sample in a study of cytomegalovirus exposure and HLA in healthy donors. Here immunoSEQ multiplex PCR was the method, and the copy in TCRdb shows in-frame clones only, minus some. The sample includes 100,000 to 150,000 clones, 70% to 80% seen only once; the top ten take over 1.2%. Specimen: PBMCs. Receptors originate from a female donor in good health and CMV-seronegative. CDR3s include the opening cysteine and the closing phenylalanine or tryptophan. Each record gives: D gene, clone size, V gene, J gene, CDR3 DNA, CDR3 protein. D genes are given only for firm matches. Expanded clones get a size class; other rows say once, few or many, or leave the size out.

-	once	TRBV5-1	TRBJ2-6	TGCGCCAGCAGCTTGGTTTCTCTTGGGGCCAACGTCCTGACTTTC	CASSLVSLGANVLTF
-	-	TRBV7-9	TRBJ2-1	TGTGCCAGCAGCCCGAGCGGGAATGAGCAGTTCTTC	CASSPSGNEQFF
-	-	TRBV7-6	TRBJ2-1	TGTGCCAGCAGCTTAGAGAGGTCTGAGCAGTTCTTC	CASSLERSEQFF
-	-	TRBV14	TRBJ2-1	TGTGCCAGCAGCCAATCTTACAATGAGCAGTTCTTC	CASSQSYNEQFF
TRBD1	few	TRBV6-5	TRBJ2-7	TGTGCCAGCAGTGTTCACAGGGGATACGAGCAGTACTTC	CASSVHRGYEQYF
-	-	TRBV5-4	TRBJ2-3	TGTGCCAGCAGCTTTTCTTCGGGCAGGGTAGAGACAGATACGCAGTATTTT	CASSFSSGRVETDTQYF
-	once	TRBV5-5	TRBJ2-7	TGTGCCAGCACCCGGAAGGGGGATCCCCTCCAGTACTTC	CASTRKGDPLQYF
TRBD2	-	TRBV4-2	TRBJ2-3	TGTGCCAGCAGCCTGGACTTACTAGCGGGAGATACGCAGTATTTT	CASSLDLLAGDTQYF
-	-	TRBV29-1	TRBJ1-1	TGCAGCGTGGCCCCTTCCGGCAGGACTGAAGCTTTCTTT	CSVAPSGRTEAFF
-	few	TRBV9	TRBJ1-4	TGTGCCAGCAGCGCCAACGGGGAAAAACTGTTTTTT	CASSANGEKLFF
TRBD2	-	TRBV30	TRBJ2-7	TGTGCCTGCGCTATAGCGGGAGGGGGGGAGCAGTACTTC	CACAIAGGGEQYF
TRBD2	-	TRBV19	TRBJ2-2	TGTGCCAGTATGGGTCGGCTGACTAGCCGCCCCGGGGAGCTGTTTTTT	CASMGRLTSRPGELFF
TRBD1	-	TRBV28	TRBJ2-7	TGTGCCACATGGACAGGCCCCTACGAGCAGTACTTC	CATWTGPYEQYF
-	-	TRBV5-1	TRBJ2-3	TGCGCCAGCAGCCCAGGGGTCCGCACAGATACGCAGTATTTT	CASSPGVRTDTQYF
-	-	TRBV4-2	TRBJ2-5	TGTGCCAGCAGCCAAAGCCGAGAGGAGATAGAGACCCAGTACTTC	CASSQSREEIETQYF
-	once	TRBV27	TRBJ2-3	TGTGCCAGCAGTTTAATAAGAGAAGGCACAGATACGCAGTATTTT	CASSLIREGTDTQYF
TRBD2	-	TRBV6-5	TRBJ2-1	TGTGCCAGCAGCGGACTAGGCGAGCAGTTCTTC	CASSGLGEQFF
-	-	TRBV5-1	TRBJ2-7	TGCGCCAGCAGCTTGAGGCAGACTTCCTACGAGCAGTACTTC	CASSLRQTSYEQYF
TRBD1	-	TRBV5-4	TRBJ2-7	TGTGCCAGCAGCTTGCGGACAGGCTACGAGCAGTACTTC	CASSLRTGYEQYF
-	-	TRBV11-2	TRBJ2-7	TGTGCCAGCAGCCTTTCGGCCTACGAGCAGTACTTC	CASSLSAYEQYF
TRBD1	-	TRBV5-1	TRBJ1-1	TGCGCCAGCAGCAGACCCGGGACAGGGCCTAACACTGAAGCTTTCTTT	CASSRPGTGPNTEAFF
TRBD2	once	TRBV10-3	TRBJ2-1	TGTGCCATCAGCGAGGGACTAGCGGGAAACAATGAGCAGTTCTTC	CAISEGLAGNNEQFF
-	-	TRBV21-1	TRBJ1-5	TGTGCCAGCAGCCTCCGACAGGGCCTCCAGCATTTT	CASSLRQGLQHF
TRBD1	-	TRBV19	TRBJ1-1	TGTGCCAGTAGGATTACAGGGGAGTCTGAAGCTTTCTTT	CASRITGESEAFF
-	few	TRBV4-3	TRBJ2-6	TGCGCCAGCAGCCAAACCCCTCAGGGAACCACTGGGGCCAACGTCCTGACTTTC	CASSQTPQGTTGANVLTF
-	-	TRBV27	TRBJ1-4	TGTGCCAGCCATCAGGCGGGGGGTAATGAAAAACTGTTTTTT	CASHQAGGNEKLFF
-	-	TRBV28	TRBJ1-1	TGTGCCAGCAGCCCAAATTTGGAGGAAGCTGAAGCTTTCTTT	CASSPNLEEAEAFF
-	-	TRBV7-2	TRBJ2-7	TGTGCCAGCAGCTCCCGTTTAGTTAGCGGACGCCTCTACGAGCAGTACTTC	CASSSRLVSGRLYEQYF
-	-	TRBV15	TRBJ2-7	TGTGCCACCAGCAGGCAGGGGGGCATCTCCTACGAGCAGTACTTC	CATSRQGGISYEQYF
TRBD1	-	TRBV6-6	TRBJ2-3	TGTGCCAGCAGTTACTCCGGGACAGGGTCAGCAGATACGCAGTATTTT	CASSYSGTGSADTQYF
TRBD1	-	TRBV7-3	TRBJ2-3	TGTGCCAGCAGCTTACGGGACAGGGTGAGCACAGATACGCAGTATTTT	CASSLRDRVSTDTQYF
-	once	TRBV9	TRBJ2-3	TGTGCCAGCAGCGTAGCCCCTAGACCCCCAGATACGCAGTATTTT	CASSVAPRPPDTQYF
TRBD2	-	TRBV7-2	TRBJ2-7	TGTGCCAGCAGCGCCGGACTAGCGGTCACCGAGCAGTACTTC	CASSAGLAVTEQYF
-	-	TRBV7-9	TRBJ1-2	TGTGCCGGAACAGGGTTTGGGGGCTACACCTTC	CAGTGFGGYTF
TRBD2	-	TRBV4-1	TRBJ2-7	TGCGCCAGCAGCCGGAAGGGAGGGGAGGGGTACGAGCAGTACTTC	CASSRKGGEGYEQYF
TRBD2	-	TRBV10-2	TRBJ2-1	TGCGCCAGCAGTGAAGTAAGAGCGGGAGAGTACGGTGAGCAGTTCTTC	CASSEVRAGEYGEQFF
TRBD1	-	TRBV6-6	TRBJ2-5	TGTGCCAGCAGTTACACGACAGGGCGAGAGACCCAGTACTTC	CASSYTTGRETQYF
TRBD2	-	TRBV28	TRBJ2-7	TGTGCCAGCAGTTTCCCTACCTCTAGCGGGAGCGACGACGAGCAGTACTTC	CASSFPTSSGSDDEQYF
-	-	TRBV6-1	TRBJ2-3	TGTGCCAGCAGTGAGCCGGGACAACCACCACCCACAGATACGCAGTATTTT	CASSEPGQPPPTDTQYF
-	-	TRBV4-1	TRBJ2-2	TGCGCCAGCAGCCAAGACCTGACAGGCGGGTGGGCCGGGGAGCTGTTTTTT	CASSQDLTGGWAGELFF
-	-	TRBV29-1	TRBJ1-4	TGCAGCGTTGAGTCGGGGGGGCTGGGGGAAAAACTGTTTTTT	CSVESGGLGEKLFF
-	-	TRBV7-9	TRBJ2-1	TGTGCCAGCAGCTTAGTTCAGGGGGGCAATGAGCAGTTCTTC	CASSLVQGGNEQFF
-	-	TRBV4-3	TRBJ1-4	TGCGCCAGCAGCCAAGAAGTCTGGCAGTGGGAAAAACTGTTTTTT	CASSQEVWQWEKLFF
TRBD1	-	TRBV19	TRBJ1-3	TGTGCCAGTAGTCAACCGGGACAGGGAAACTCTGGAAACACCATATATTTT	CASSQPGQGNSGNTIYF
TRBD1	-	TRBV2	TRBJ2-7	TGTGCCAGCAGCCCAACCTGGGACAGGATCTACGAGCAGTACTTC	CASSPTWDRIYEQYF
-	-	TRBV23-1	TRBJ2-3	TGCGCCAGCAGTCTCCGGGACAAAAGATCAGATACGCAGTATTTT	CASSLRDKRSDTQYF
TRBD2	-	TRBV29-1	TRBJ2-1	TGCAGCGCCGCCGCGTCTAGCGGGATCAATGAGCAGTTCTTC	CSAAASSGINEQFF
TRBD2	few	TRBV28	TRBJ2-1	TGTGCCAGCAGTTTGGGCGGGAGTGGCTACAATGAGCAGTTCTTC	CASSLGGSGYNEQFF
TRBD1	-	TRBV18	TRBJ1-3	TGTGCCAGCTCACCAGCGACAGGGTCCGGAAACACCATATATTTT	CASSPATGSGNTIYF
-	-	TRBV5-4	TRBJ1-4	TGTGCCAGCAGCCACGAGGAAGAAAAACTGTTTTTT	CASSHEEEKLFF
-	-	TRBV7-2	TRBJ1-1	TGTGCCAGCAGCTTAGCCAGGGTCACTGAAGCTTTCTTT	CASSLARVTEAFF
TRBD1	-	TRBV7-6	TRBJ2-7	TGTGCCAGCAGCTCAGGGACAGGAGCCTACGAGCAGTACTTC	CASSSGTGAYEQYF
-	once	TRBV7-2	TRBJ2-1	TGTGCCAGCAGCCCCCCGCAGTACAATGAGCAGTTCTTC	CASSPPQYNEQFF
TRBD1	-	TRBV9	TRBJ1-4	TGTGCCAGCAGCGACGACAGGGCCGGTGAAAAACTGTTTTTT	CASSDDRAGEKLFF